This T cell receptor beta chain was captured by sequencing in a study of blood T cell repertoires in COVID-19. Turning to the study itself: Collection of acute and convalescent COVID-19 samples took place in the United States, Italy and Spain. T cells, B-cell-depleted T cells, or PBMCs provided the cDNA or gDNA that served as material.

Authors' data handling: Estimation of nucleated cell counts relied on the amplification of reference gene primers. The data were produced by immunoSEQ multiplex PCR, yet TCRdb's version contains in-frame clones alone and is incomplete. That table supplies the V and J calls and clone size; D and trimming were determined from the DNA. The data hold nearly 300,000 clones, with around 88% observed a single time. With 6 bases removed from V and 3 bases from J, the gap between germline ends came to 16 bases. Looked up from germline, CDR1 is MRHNA and CDR2 is SNTAGT. The CDR3 loop spans 15 amino acids. The rearrangement joins TRBV6-4 to TRBJ2-3, with a weak D call TRBD2 (6 bases). This receptor was identified in a woman aged 30 to 39 who had recovered from COVID-19. Sequencing was performed on peripheral blood. The CDR3 DNA reads as TGTGCCAGCAGCCCCCGGGCTAGCGTAACAGATACGCAGTATTTT. It specifies CASSPRASVTDTQYF.